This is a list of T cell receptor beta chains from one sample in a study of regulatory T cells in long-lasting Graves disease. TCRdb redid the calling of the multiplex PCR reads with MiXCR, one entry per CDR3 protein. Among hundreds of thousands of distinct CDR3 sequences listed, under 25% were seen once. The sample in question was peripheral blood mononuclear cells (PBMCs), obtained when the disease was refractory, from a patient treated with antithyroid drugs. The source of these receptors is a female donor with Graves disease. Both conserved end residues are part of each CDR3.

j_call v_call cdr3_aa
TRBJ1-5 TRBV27 CASSPSLGASHNQPQHF
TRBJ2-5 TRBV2 CATEETQYF
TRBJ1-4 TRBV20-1 CSARDAASGEKLFF
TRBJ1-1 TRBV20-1 CSARDWGHLQNTEAFF
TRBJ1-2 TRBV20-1 CSADRDRSSWGYTF
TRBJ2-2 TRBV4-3 CASSQDNTGELFF
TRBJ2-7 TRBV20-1 CSARGTGAAYEQYF
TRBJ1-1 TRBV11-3 CASSLVGQSFF
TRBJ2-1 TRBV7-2 CASSLARASGANEQFF
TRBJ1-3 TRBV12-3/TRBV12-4 CASIVGQGSALTGNTIYF
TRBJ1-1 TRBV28 CASSQTGGDNTEAFF
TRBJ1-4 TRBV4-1 CASSQEEREKLFF
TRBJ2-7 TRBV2 CASSTLDREYF
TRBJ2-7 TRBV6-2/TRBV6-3 CASSYSGRSGEQYF
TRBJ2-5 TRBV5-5 CASTRAGGQETQYF
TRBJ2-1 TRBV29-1 CSVGSSYNEQFF
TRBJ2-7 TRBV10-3 CAISGTGTGAYEQYF